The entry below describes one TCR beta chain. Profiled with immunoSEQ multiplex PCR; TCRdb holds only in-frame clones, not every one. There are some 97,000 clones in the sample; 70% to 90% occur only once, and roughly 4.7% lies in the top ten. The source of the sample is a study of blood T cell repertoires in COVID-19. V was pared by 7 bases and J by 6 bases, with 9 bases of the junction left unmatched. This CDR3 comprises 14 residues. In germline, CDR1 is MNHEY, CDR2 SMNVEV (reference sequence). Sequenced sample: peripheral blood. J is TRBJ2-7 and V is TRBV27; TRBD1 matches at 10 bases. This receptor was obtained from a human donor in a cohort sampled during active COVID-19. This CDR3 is CASNRGGQGFEQYF. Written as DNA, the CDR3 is TGTGCCAGCAATCGTGGGGGACAGGGGTTCGAGCAGTACTTC.